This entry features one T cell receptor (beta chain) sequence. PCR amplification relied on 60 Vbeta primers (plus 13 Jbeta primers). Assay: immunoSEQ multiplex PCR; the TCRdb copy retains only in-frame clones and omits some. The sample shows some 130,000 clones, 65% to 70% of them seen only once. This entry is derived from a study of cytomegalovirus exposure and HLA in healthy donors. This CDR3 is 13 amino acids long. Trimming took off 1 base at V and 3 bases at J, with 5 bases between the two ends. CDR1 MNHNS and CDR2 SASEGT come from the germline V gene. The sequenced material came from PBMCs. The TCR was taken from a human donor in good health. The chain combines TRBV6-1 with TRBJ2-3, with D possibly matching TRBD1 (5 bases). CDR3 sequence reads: CASSEGQTDTQYF. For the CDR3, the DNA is TGTGCCAGCAGTGAAGGACAGACAGATACGCAGTATTTT.